The 21 T cell receptor beta chains below all came from one sample that was sequenced in a study of T cells in Graves' hyperthyroidism and ophthalmopathy. There were TCR beta CDR3 regions amplified from RNA transcripts. Using the HTBI primer set, a first-round RT-PCR was run on the TCR CDR3. TCRdb used MiXCR to reprocess the multiplex PCR reads, holding one entry per CDR3 protein. The sample carries a few hundred thousand distinct CDR3 sequences, around 20% recorded once. Sequencing was carried out using blood. These receptors were collected from a man aged 18 to 35 with Graves' hyperthyroidism.

This clonotype was recorded a few times. A much larger clone sits a single nucleotide away, making a read error possible. The chain couples TRBV7-8 to TRBJ2-7, with a weak D call TRBD2 (5 bases). V lost 0 bases to trimming and J lost 6 bases, with 9 bases between them. The CDR3 consists of 13 residues. CDR1 and CDR2 from the germline V gene are SGHVS and FQNEAQ. The DNA of the CDR3 is TGTGCCAGCAGCTTAGCGTCGGGGTCCGAGCAGTACTTC. This encodes CASSLASGSEQYF.

There are a few counts of this clonotype. The junction does not match germline at one end; this may be a read error. The chain couples TRBV4-1 to TRBJ1-5, with D perhaps TRBD1 (6 bases). This CDR3 contains 19 residues. Germline V gives CDR1 MGHRA, CDR2 YSYEKL. DNA of the CDR3: TGCACCAGCAGCCAAGATTGGAACAGGGCGGTGAAATGGACACAGCCCCAGCATTTT. Translation gives CTSSQDWNRAVKWTQPQHF.

This rearrangement joins TRBV6-1 to TRBJ2-7; 8 nucleotides match TRBD2. Germline CDR1 and CDR2: MNHNS and SASEGT. The CDR3 runs to 16 residues. V shed 0 bases, J shed 3 bases, and the junction held 7 bases outside the gene matches. CDR3 bases: TGTGCCAGCAGTGAAGCTCGGCTAGCGGGCCTCTACGAGCAGTACTTC. It translates to CASSEARLAGLYEQYF.

In its sample, this clonotype was seen many times. The chain recombines TRBV6-5 with TRBJ1-1; D remains unclear. The V end was cut by 4 bases, the J end by 0 bases, with 12 bases between. Germline V gene lookup returns CDR1 MNHEY and CDR2 SVGAGI. CDR3 length equals 15 residues. Here the CDR3 reads CASSSGTEVNTEAFF. The CDR3 coding sequence is TGTGCCAGCAGTTCCGGTACTGAAGTGAACACTGAAGCTTTCTTT.

There are many counts of this clonotype. The V gene is TRBV6-1, the J gene TRBJ2-7; D uncertain. V lost 2 bases to trimming and J lost 3 bases, with 14 bases between them. The germline V gene encodes CDR1 MNHNS and CDR2 SASEGT. This CDR3 is built from 15 residues. The CDR3 sequence is CASSEHVVLNYEQYF. CDR3 in DNA: TGTGCCAGCAGTGAACATGTAGTCCTGAACTACGAGCAGTACTTC.

V and J are TRBV6-1 and TRBJ1-1; perhaps TRBD1 as D (5 bases). The CDR3 is made up of 13 amino acids. Looked up from germline, CDR1 is MNHNS and CDR2 is SASEGT. V was cut by 7 bases and J by 2 bases, with 11 bases left in between. In DNA form, the CDR3 reads TGTGCCAGCAAGGGACTTCTCAACACTGAAGCTTTCTTT. Its protein product is CASKGLLNTEAFF.

This clonotype was observed many times. The chain carries TRBV11-2 and TRBJ2-7, with TRBD2 as a possible D gene (6 bases). This CDR3 region has 16 residues. The V end was cut by 5 bases, the J end by 2 bases, with 19 bases between. From germline, CDR1 is SGHAT and CDR2 FQNNGV. The CDR3 DNA is TGTGCCAGCAGCCACCCCTGGGGGGACGGGGCCTACGAGCAGTACTTC. Translation gives CASSHPWGDGAYEQYF.

Worth noting for this clonotype: A much larger clonotype is one base distant, so this may be a read error. As DNA, the CDR3 is TGTGCCAGCAGCCAGGCCGGGACAGGGCTCTACGAGCGGTACTTC. It is translated as CASSQAGTGLYERYF. The chain combines TRBV4-2 with TRBJ2-7; 9 bases are shared with TRBD1. The CDR3 loop spans 15 amino acids. The germline CDR1 and CDR2 sequences are LGHNA and YNFKEQ.

The gene calls are TRBV11-2 and TRBJ1-5, with D possibly being TRBD1 (6 bases). CDR1 SGHAT and CDR2 FQNNGV come from the germline V gene. The CDR3 totals 15 residues. Trimming removed 5 bases at V and 4 bases at J, with 15 bases between. CDR3 nucleotides: TGTGCCAGCAGCCAGGGGAGGGTTTCGAATCAGCCCCAGCATTTT. Protein sequence: CASSQGRVSNQPQHF.

This clonotype was detected ten times or more. The DNA is left out, because the CDR3 cannot be placed on it with certainty; the CDR3 is given as TCRdb lists it. The V call is TRBV6-5, the J call TRBJ1-1. Per the germline V gene, CDR1 is MNHEY and CDR2 is SVGAGI. The CDR3 comprises 13 residues, both ends counted. This chain's CDR3 is CASSTSAAFEAFF.

This clonotype showed up many times. The V gene is TRBV3-1, the J gene TRBJ2-7, with D possibly being TRBD1 (5 bases). The CDR3 spans 15 residues. Germline CDR1 is LGHDT and CDR2 is YNNKEL (reference sequence). V was trimmed by 1 base and J by 0 bases, leaving 10 bases between them. CDR3 sequence reads: CASSQGTSSSYEQYF. The CDR3 DNA is TGTGCCAGCAGCCAAGGGACATCATCCTCCTACGAGCAGTACTTC.

In its sample, this clonotype was seen many times. This sequence joins TRBV24-1 and TRBJ1-1; possible D gene TRBD1, 6 bases. The V gene's germline CDR1 is KGHDR and CDR2 SFDVKD. The length of the CDR3 is 11 residues. The V end lost 7 bases, the J end lost 4 bases, and 6 bases lay between the germline ends. In nucleotides, the CDR3 is TGTGCCACCAGCAGGGGCACTGAAGCTTTCTTT. Its protein is CATSRGTEAFF.

This clonotype was seen many times. V is TRBV4-1 and J is TRBJ2-7, with D perhaps matching TRBD2 (6 bases). CDR1 is MGHRA and CDR2 is YSYEKL in the germline V gene. The CDR3 loop spans 15 amino acids. V lost 1 base and J 0 bases, leaving 10 bases between the germline ends. In nucleotides, the CDR3 is TGCGCCAGCAGCCAAGCCGGGGGTATCTCCTACGAGCAGTACTTC. Translation: CASSQAGGISYEQYF.

This clonotype has only a few counts. The chain carries TRBV19 and TRBJ1-1, with 9 bases matching TRBD1. The CDR3 covers 15 residues. The germline gives CDR1 LNHDA, CDR2 SQIVND (reference sequence). Trimming took 5 bases from V and 3 from J; bases not matched to a gene: 7. CDR3 in DNA: TGTGCCAGTAGTTTTGGGACAGGGCAGTACACTGAAGCTTTCTTT. It codes for CASSFGTGQYTEAFF.

This clonotype was recorded only once. The genes are TRBV12-3 or TRBV12-4 and TRBJ2-5, with 8 bases aligning to TRBD1. The CDR3 has 13 residues. Trimming cost V 5 bases and J 7 bases; bases outside gene matches: 6. CDR3 sequence reads: CASSQDRAGTQYF. The CDR3 DNA is TGTGCCAGCAGTCAGGACAGGGCGGGGACCCAGTACTTC.

This clonotype was found many times. The rearrangement links TRBV19 to TRBJ1-5, with unresolved D. This CDR3 comprises 13 residues. From germline, CDR1 is LNHDA and CDR2 SQIVND (reference sequence). Trimming stripped 5 bases from V and 7 bases from J, with 12 bases between. The CDR3: CASSLWREQPQHF. The CDR3 region has the DNA TGTGCCAGTAGTCTTTGGAGGGAGCAGCCCCAGCATTTT.

This clonotype appeared many times. CDR3 in amino acids: CSARDLGQGNEQYF. In DNA form, the CDR3 reads TGCAGTGCTAGAGATTTGGGACAGGGCAACGAGCAGTACTTC. J is TRBJ2-7 and V is TRBV20-1; 9 bases agree with TRBD1. CDR1 is DFQATT and CDR2 is SNEGSKA in the germline V gene (reference sequence). J lost 5 bases, V lost 0 bases, and 5 bases had no gene match. The CDR3 sequence is 14 residues long.

The sample holds many counts of this clonotype. This sequence joins TRBV6-1 and TRBJ1-5; D remains ambiguous. The ends were cut back, 2 bases at V and 2 bases at J, with 7 bases in the middle. The CDR3 contains 14 residues. The germline CDR1 and CDR2 sequences are MNHNS and SASEGT. The CDR3 DNA reads TGTGCCAGCAGTGAAAGGAGGGGCAATCAGCCCCAGCATTTT. As protein: CASSERRGNQPQHF.

This clonotype has more than one count but fewer than ten. The V gene is TRBV12-3 or TRBV12-4, the J gene TRBJ2-2; D not certain. V lost 1 base, J lost 4 bases, and 13 bases lay in between. The CDR3 totals 16 residues. CDR3 nucleotide sequence: TGTGCCAGCAGTTTAGTCCCAGCCATGGGCACCGGGGAGCTGTTTTTT. Its protein is CASSLVPAMGTGELFF.

This clonotype turned up a few times. The chain is built from TRBV5-1 and TRBJ2-2; TRBD2 aligns across 11 bases. Trimming took 1 base from V and 1 from J; bases not matched to a gene: 6. The CDR3 is 18 residues long. Germline V lookup: CDR1 SGHRS, CDR2 YFSETQ. The CDR3 protein is CASSLLLAGGRNTGELFF. The CDR3 DNA follows: TGCGCCAGCAGCTTGCTGCTAGCGGGGGGCCGGAACACCGGGGAGCTGTTTTTT. The full variable domain, with the rest looked up from reference TRBV5-1 and TRBJ2-2, is KAGVTQTPRYLIKTRGQQVTLSCSPISGHRSVSWYQQTPGQGLQFLFEYFSETQRNKGNFPGRFSGRQFSNSRSEMNVSTLELGDSALYLCASSLLLAGGRNTGELFFGEGSRLTVL.

With regard to this clonotype: A much larger clone differs by one base, so this may be a read error. The chain links TRBV19 to TRBJ1-5; perhaps TRBD1 as D (5 bases). Germline lookup yields CDR1 LNHDA and CDR2 SQIVND (reference sequence). The CDR3 has 18 residues. CDR3: CASSVGLAGLGSNQPQQF. The CDR3 DNA sequence: TGTGCCAGTAGTGTGGGACTAGCGGGATTGGGGAGCAATCAGCCCCAGCAGTTT.